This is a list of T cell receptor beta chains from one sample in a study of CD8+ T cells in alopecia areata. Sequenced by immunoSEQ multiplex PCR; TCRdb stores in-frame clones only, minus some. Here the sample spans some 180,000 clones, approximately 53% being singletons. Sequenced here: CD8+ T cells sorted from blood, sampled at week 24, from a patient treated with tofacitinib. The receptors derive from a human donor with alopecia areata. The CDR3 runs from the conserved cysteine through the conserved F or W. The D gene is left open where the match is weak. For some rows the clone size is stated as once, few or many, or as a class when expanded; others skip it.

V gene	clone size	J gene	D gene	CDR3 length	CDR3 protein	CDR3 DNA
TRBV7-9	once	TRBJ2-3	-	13	CALWEGGADTQYF	TGTGCCCTATGGGAAGGCGGGGCAGATACGCAGTATTTT
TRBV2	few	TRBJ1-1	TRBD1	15	CASSEEDRGDTEAFF	TGTGCCAGCAGTGAAGAAGACAGGGGAGACACTGAAGCTTTCTTT
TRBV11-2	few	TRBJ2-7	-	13	CASSFENSYEQYF	TGTGCCAGCAGCTTTGAGAACTCCTACGAGCAGTACTTC
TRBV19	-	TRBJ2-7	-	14	CASTPGPASSEQYF	TGTGCCAGTACCCCCGGACCTGCTAGTAGCGAGCAGTACTTC
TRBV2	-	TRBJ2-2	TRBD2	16	CASSEGLAANTGELFF	TGTGCCAGCAGTGAAGGCCTAGCGGCGAACACCGGGGAGCTGTTTTTT
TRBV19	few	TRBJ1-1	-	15	CASSNIGGGYTEAFF	TGTGCCAGTAGCAACATAGGCGGGGGGTACACTGAAGCTTTCTTT
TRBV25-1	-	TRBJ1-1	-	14	CASSFPEGDTEAFF	TGTGCCAGCAGCTTTCCTGAGGGGGACACTGAAGCTTTCTTT
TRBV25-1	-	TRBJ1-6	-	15	CASSETNRVESPLHF	TGTGCCAGCAGTGAAACAAACAGGGTAGAATCACCCCTCCACTTT
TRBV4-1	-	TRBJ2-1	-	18	CASSQFLGTAVDDNEQFF	TGCGCCAGCAGCCAATTCTTAGGTACGGCGGTCGACGACAATGAGCAGTTCTTC
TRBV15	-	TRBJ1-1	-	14	CATSFPQRQPEAFF	TGTGCCACCAGCTTCCCGCAGAGACAGCCTGAAGCTTTCTTT
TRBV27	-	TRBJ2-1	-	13	CATSQRGYNEQFF	TGTGCCACGAGCCAGAGGGGTTACAATGAGCAGTTCTTC
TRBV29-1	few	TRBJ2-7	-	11	CSVDSGNEQYF	TGCAGCGTTGACTCCGGGAACGAGCAGTACTTC
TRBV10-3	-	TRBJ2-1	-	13	CAISEPGDNEQFF	TGTGCCATCAGTGAACCGGGGGACAATGAGCAGTTCTTC
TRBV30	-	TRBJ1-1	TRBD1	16	CAWSVQGAVPNTEAFF	TGTGCCTGGAGTGTTCAGGGGGCAGTCCCGAACACTGAAGCTTTCTTT
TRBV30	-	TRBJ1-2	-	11	CAWSVSGGYTF	TGTGCCTGGAGTGTGTCCGGTGGCTACACCTTC
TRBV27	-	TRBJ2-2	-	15	CASSLRGGSTGELFF	TGTGCCAGCAGTTTAAGGGGGGGTAGCACCGGGGAGCTGTTTTTT
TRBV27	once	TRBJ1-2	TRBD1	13	CASRRDSLYGYTF	TGTGCCAGCAGGAGGGACAGCTTGTATGGCTACACCTTC
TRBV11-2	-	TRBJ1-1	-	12	CASSLVTGEAFF	TGTGCCAGCAGCTTAGTAACAGGGGAAGCTTTCTTT
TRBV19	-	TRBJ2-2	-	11	CATSFGGELFF	TGTGCCACCTCCTTCGGCGGGGAGCTGTTTTTT
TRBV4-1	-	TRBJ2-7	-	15	CASSQEGRPTYEQYF	TGCGCCAGCAGCCAAGAGGGCCGGCCGACCTACGAGCAGTACTTC
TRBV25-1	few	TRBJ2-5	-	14	CASSDGRRGETQYF	TGTGCCAGCAGTGATGGTAGGAGGGGAGAGACCCAGTACTTC
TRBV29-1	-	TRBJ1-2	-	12	CNILGGRGDYTF	TGCAACATACTCGGGGGCCGGGGTGACTACACCTTC
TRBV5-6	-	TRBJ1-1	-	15	CASSLVYDLNTEAFF	TGTGCCAGCAGCTTGGTATATGACCTGAACACTGAAGCTTTCTTT
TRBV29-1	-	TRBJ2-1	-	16	CSVDLQSRRLYNEQFF	TGCAGCGTTGACTTGCAGAGCCGCCGCCTTTACAATGAGCAGTTCTTC
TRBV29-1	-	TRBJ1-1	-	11	CSVVDGREAFF	TGCAGCGTTGTGGACGGCCGAGAGGCTTTCTTT
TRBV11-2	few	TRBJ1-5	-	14	CASSLSGSNQPQHF	TGTGCCAGCAGCTTATCAGGGAGCAATCAGCCCCAGCATTTT
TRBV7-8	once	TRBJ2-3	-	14	CASSKNRVTDTQYF	TGTGCCAGCAGCAAGAACAGGGTAACAGATACGCAGTATTTT
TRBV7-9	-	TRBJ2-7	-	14	CASSSRNYPYEQYF	TGTGCCAGCAGCTCTCGAAATTACCCCTACGAGCAGTACTTC
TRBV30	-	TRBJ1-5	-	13	CAWSGEGNQPQHF	TGTGCCTGGAGTGGGGAGGGAAATCAGCCCCAGCATTTT
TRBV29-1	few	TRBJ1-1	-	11	CSVERNTEAFF	TGCAGCGTTGAACGGAACACTGAAGCTTTCTTT
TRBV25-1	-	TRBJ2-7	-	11	CASSEDYEQYF	TGTGCCAGCAGTGAGGACTACGAGCAGTACTTC
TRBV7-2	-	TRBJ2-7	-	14	CASSWGTDTYEQYF	TGTGCCAGCAGCTGGGGGACGGACACCTACGAGCAGTACTTC
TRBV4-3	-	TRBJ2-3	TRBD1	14	CASSQDPGTGMQYF	TGCGCCAGCAGCCAAGATCCCGGGACAGGGATGCAGTATTTT
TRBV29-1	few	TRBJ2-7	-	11	CSVEWEYEQYF	TGCAGCGTTGAATGGGAGTACGAGCAGTACTTC
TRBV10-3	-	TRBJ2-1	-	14	CAISAVGANNEQFF	TGTGCCATCAGTGCGGTGGGGGCTAACAATGAGCAGTTCTTC
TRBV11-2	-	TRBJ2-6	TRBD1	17	CASSRGTGNSGANVLTF	TGTGCCAGCAGCCGCGGGACAGGGAACTCTGGGGCCAACGTCCTGACTTTC
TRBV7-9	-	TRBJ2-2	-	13	CASSLVGAGELFF	TGTGCCAGCAGCTTAGTAGGTGCCGGGGAGCTGTTTTTT
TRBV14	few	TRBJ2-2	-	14	CASSQVGITGELFF	TGTGCCAGCAGCCAAGTCGGGATAACCGGGGAGCTGTTTTTT
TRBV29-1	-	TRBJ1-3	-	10	CSVLEDTIYF	TGCAGCGTTTTAGAAGACACCATATATTTT